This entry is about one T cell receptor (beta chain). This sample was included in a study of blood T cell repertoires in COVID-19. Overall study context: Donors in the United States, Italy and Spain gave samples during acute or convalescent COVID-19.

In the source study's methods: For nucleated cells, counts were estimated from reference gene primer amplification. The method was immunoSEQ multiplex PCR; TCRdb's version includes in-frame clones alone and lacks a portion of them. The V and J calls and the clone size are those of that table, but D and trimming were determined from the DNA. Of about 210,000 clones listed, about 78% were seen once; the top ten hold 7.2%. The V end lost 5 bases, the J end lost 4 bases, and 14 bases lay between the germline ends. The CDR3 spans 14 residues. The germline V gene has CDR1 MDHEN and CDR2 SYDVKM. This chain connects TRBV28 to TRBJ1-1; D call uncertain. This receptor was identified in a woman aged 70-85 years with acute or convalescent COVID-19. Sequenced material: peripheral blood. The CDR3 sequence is CASSPPSTGTEAFF. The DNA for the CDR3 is TGTGCCAGCAGTCCGCCGAGTACGGGCACTGAAGCTTTCTTT.